This TCR beta chain was sequenced in a study of blood T cell repertoires in COVID-19 (dated by TCRdb to the early 2020s). At the level of the whole study: Samples covering the acute and convalescent phases of COVID-19 were provided by collaborators in the United States, Italy and Spain. Where HLA class I and class II types were available, the types were taken from metadata supplied by the sample provider, not from assay-based typing. Nearly every sample came with metadata listing a de-identified subject ID, COVID-19 status, age in years and sex. The repertoires were released in a freely available public database meant as a resource for research on the immune response to SARS-CoV-2. Samples came from the ongoing ImmuneRACE study (first 160 participants) plus 1,254 subjects from 6 global collaborators. The dataset comprised deeply sampled blood TCRbeta repertoires from subjects exposed to, actively infected with, or recovered from COVID-19. The prospective study material was composed of cDNA or gDNA derived from T cells, B-cell-depleted T cells, or PBMCs.

What the work shows at the level of the full study, not this receptor alone: How much clinical and demographic metadata was included differed by source and by participant, and the metadata was provided uncurated.

Trimmed from V: 1 base; trimmed from J: 3 bases; junction bases lacking a gene match: 6. For CDR1 and CDR2, the germline V gene (reference sequence) lists LNHDA and SQIVND. CDR3 length: 16 amino acids, cysteine to phenylalanine. The CDR3 DNA has 48 bases and is translated from base 1. Concerning this clone itself: Its antigen has not been determined. Base qualities are not at hand, and no much larger clone is one base apart.

Collaborating institutions collected whole blood in K2EDTA tubes following their own protocols. Collaborator samples were shipped for TCRbeta analysis as frozen whole blood, isolated PBMCs, or DNA extracted from either sample type. TCRbeta CDR3 regions were amplified from genomic DNA by means of the immunoSEQ Assay, a bias-controlled multiplex PCR. The source study handled its data this way. Nucleated cell counts per sample were estimated from amplification of reference gene primers within the assay. To quantify the absolute abundance of each unique TCRbeta CDR3 rearrangement, sequence reads were collapsed and filtered. For each sample, productive Simpson clonality was calculated as the square root of Simpson's diversity index over productive rearrangements. Here the immuneACCESS table is served through TCRdb, limited to in-frame sequences with V and J called. Missing clones are a known gap in these copies; in checked studies unresolved V genes cover under half, and the rest lacks a known reason. That table supplies the V and J calls and clone size; D and trimming were determined from the DNA. This sample holds 200,000 to 300,000 clones; 70% to 90% were observed only once. The ten largest clones add up to about 0.7% of the sample.

This TCR was sampled from a human donor in a cohort sampled during active COVID-19. The rearrangement combines TRBV19 with TRBJ2-7; TRBD1 aligns with 10 central bases. Sequences were obtained from peripheral blood. The nucleotide sequence is given as TGTGCCAGTAGTATAGGGTTCGGGACAGGGGACTACGAGCAGTACTTC. Translated, this is CASSIGFGTGDYEQYF.